This T cell receptor beta chain was retrieved from a study of T cell responses to AZD1222 COVID-19 vaccine. The protocol was immunoSEQ multiplex PCR, while the TCRdb copy is restricted to in-frame clones and leaves out a portion. The sample consists of 120,000 or so clones, roughly 86% of them appearing once. This CDR3 is 13 amino acids long. Germline CDR1 LGHDT, CDR2 YNNKEL (reference sequence). The V and J ends lost 4 bases and 3 bases respectively, with 9 bases between them. Sequencing was performed on peripheral blood, taken 28 days after the second AZD1222 dose. The rearrangement links TRBV3-1 (or the pseudogene TRBV3-2) to TRBJ1-1; unclear D gene. This clonotype originated in an adult who received the AZD1222 COVID-19 vaccine. Written as DNA, the CDR3 is TGTGCCAGCAGCCCCGTATCCTACACTGAAGCTTTCTTT. Translation gives CASSPVSYTEAFF.